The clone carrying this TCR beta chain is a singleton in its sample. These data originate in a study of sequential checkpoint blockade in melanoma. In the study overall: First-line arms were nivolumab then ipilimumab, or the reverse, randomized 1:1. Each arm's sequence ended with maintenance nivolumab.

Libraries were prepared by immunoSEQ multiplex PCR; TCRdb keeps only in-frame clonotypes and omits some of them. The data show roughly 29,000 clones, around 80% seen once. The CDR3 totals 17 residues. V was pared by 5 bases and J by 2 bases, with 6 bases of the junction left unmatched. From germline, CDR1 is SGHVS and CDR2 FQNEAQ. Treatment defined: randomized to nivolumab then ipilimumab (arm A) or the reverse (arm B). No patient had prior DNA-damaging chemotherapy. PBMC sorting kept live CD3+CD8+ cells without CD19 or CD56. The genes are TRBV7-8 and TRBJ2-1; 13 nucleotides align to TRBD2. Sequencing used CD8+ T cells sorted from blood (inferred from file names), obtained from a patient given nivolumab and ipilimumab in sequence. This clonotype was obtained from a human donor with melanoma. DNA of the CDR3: TGTGCCAGCAGCCCTGGACTAGCGGGAGTTACCTACAATGAGCAGTTCTTC. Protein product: CASSPGLAGVTYNEQFF.